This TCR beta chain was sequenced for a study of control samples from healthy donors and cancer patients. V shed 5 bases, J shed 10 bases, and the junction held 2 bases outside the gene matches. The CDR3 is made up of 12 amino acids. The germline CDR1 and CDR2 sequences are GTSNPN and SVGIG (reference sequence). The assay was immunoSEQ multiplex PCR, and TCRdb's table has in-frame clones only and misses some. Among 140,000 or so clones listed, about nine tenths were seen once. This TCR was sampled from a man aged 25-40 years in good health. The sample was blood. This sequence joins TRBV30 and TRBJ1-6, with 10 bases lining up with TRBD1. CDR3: CAWGTGDSPLHF. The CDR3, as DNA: TGTGCCTGGGGGACAGGGGACTCACCCCTCCACTTT.